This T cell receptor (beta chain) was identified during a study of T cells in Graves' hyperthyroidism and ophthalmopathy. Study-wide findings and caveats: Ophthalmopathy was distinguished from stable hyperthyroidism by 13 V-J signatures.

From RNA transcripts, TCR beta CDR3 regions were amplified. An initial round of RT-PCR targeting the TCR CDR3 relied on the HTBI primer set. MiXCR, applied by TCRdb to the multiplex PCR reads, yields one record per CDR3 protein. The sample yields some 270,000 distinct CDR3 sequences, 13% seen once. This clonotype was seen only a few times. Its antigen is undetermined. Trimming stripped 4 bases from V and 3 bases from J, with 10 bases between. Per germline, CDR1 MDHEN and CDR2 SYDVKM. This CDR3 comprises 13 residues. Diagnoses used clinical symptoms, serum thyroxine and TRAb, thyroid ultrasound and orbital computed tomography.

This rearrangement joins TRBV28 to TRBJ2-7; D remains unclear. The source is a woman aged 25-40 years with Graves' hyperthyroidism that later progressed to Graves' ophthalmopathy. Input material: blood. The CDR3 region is CASSYGSVYEQYF. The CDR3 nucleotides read TGTGCCAGCAGTTATGGCAGTGTCTACGAGCAGTACTTC.